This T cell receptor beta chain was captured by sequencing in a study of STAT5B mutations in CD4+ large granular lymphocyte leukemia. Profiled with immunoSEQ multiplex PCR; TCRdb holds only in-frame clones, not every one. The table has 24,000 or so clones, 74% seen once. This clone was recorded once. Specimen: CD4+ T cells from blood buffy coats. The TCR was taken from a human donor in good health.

CDR3 nucleotides: TGTGCCACCAGCAGAGACCTGAGCGGAGCCTCCTACAATGAGCAGTTCTTC. Protein: CATSRDLSGASYNEQFF. The chain carries TRBV15 and TRBJ2-1; D is possibly TRBD2 (5 bases). CDR3 length equals 17 residues. Trimming took off 0 bases at V and 0 bases at J, with 12 bases between the two ends. CDR1 LNHNV and CDR2 YYDKDF come from the germline V gene (reference sequence).